This section outlines one TCR beta chain sequence together with its context. CDR3 length equals 13 residues. Germline values: CDR1 SQVTM, CDR2 ANQGSEA. Using immunoSEQ multiplex PCR, the repertoire was profiled, and TCRdb retains in-frame clones only, with some absent. The sample carries roughly 130,000 clones, about four fifths recorded once. This entry comes from a study of blood T cell repertoires in COVID-19. The sample was peripheral blood. The sequence was obtained from a woman aged 60-75 years with acute or convalescent COVID-19. The genes are TRBV29-1 and TRBJ2-3; 8 bases map to TRBD1. CDR3 in amino acids: CSGGDRGSDTQYF. For the CDR3, the DNA is TGCAGTGGCGGCGACAGGGGTTCAGATACGCAGTATTTT.